This entry lists 8 T cell receptor beta chains sequenced from one sample in a study of T-cell reconstitution after alpha-beta-depleted transplantation in children. Preparation of the TCRbeta library was carried out with unique molecular identifiers. Each CDR3 protein gets one entry after TCRdb re-called the PCR reads with MiXCR. The sample has over 70,000 distinct CDR3 sequences, roughly 8% seen once. This specimen was PBMCs from the stem cell graft donor, taken from the stem cell graft. These receptors all come from a human donor who donated a stem cell graft to a child with congenital amegakaryocytic thrombocytopenia.

This clonotype has ten or more counts. The J gene is TRBJ2-1, the V gene TRBV7-2; D is unclear. This CDR3 has 15 residues. V dropped 5 bases and J dropped 0 bases, with 11 bases sitting between them. From germline, CDR1 is SGHTA and CDR2 FQGNSA. The CDR3 sequence is CASSKRGSSYNEQFF. In DNA form, the CDR3 reads TGTGCCAGCAGCAAGCGCGGAAGCTCCTACAATGAGCAGTTCTTC.

This clonotype was detected many times. The genes are TRBV12-3 or TRBV12-4 and TRBJ2-7, with D hard to call. The ends were cut back, 2 bases at V and 0 bases at J, with 11 bases in the middle. This CDR3 region has 15 residues. CDR3 in amino acids: CASSLRSGLSYEQYF. The CDR3, as DNA: TGTGCCAGCAGTTTAAGATCAGGCCTCTCCTACGAGCAGTACTTC.

This clonotype came up many times. V and J are TRBV7-3 and TRBJ2-6; D call uncertain. The V end lost 2 bases, the J end lost 4 bases, and 9 bases lay between the germline ends. Germline values: CDR1 SGHTA, CDR2 FQGTGA. This CDR3 comprises 15 residues. CDR3: CASSLSPSGANVLTF. CDR3 bases: TGTGCCAGCAGCTTATCCCCCTCCGGGGCCAACGTCCTGACTTTC.

This clonotype has at least ten counts. This sequence joins TRBV3-1 and TRBJ2-4; 10 nucleotides agree with TRBD1. The germline CDR1 and CDR2 sequences are LGHDT and YNNKEL (reference sequence). V shed 0 bases, J shed 3 bases, and the junction held 11 bases outside the gene matches. The CDR3 loop spans 19 amino acids. The CDR3: CASSQELGDRGSDKNIQYF. The CDR3, as DNA: TGTGCCAGCAGCCAAGAGTTAGGGGACAGGGGATCGGACAAAAACATTCAGTACTTC.

This clonotype was observed many times. This chain links TRBV20-1 with TRBJ1-5; 7 bases match TRBD1. J gave up 4 bases and V 5 bases, and 2 bases lay outside the gene matches. The CDR3 has 12 amino acids. Per the germline V gene, CDR1 is DFQATT and CDR2 is SNEGSKA (reference sequence). The CDR3 loop is CSAPRGNQPQHF. The CDR3 bases are TGCAGTGCTCCCAGGGGGAATCAGCCCCAGCATTTT.

This clonotype showed up many times. The chain is built from TRBV7-6 and TRBJ1-1; a possible D gene is TRBD1 (5 bases). The germline CDR1 and CDR2 sequences are SGHVS and FNYEAQ. V gave up 1 base and J gave up 0 bases, with 12 bases separating them. The CDR3 extends over 16 amino acids. In nucleotides, the CDR3 is TGTGCCAGCAGCTTAGGAACGGGGCGGCTGAACACTGAAGCTTTCTTT. It translates to CASSLGTGRLNTEAFF. The whole variable domain, filled in from reference TRBV7-6 and TRBJ1-1, reads GAGVSQSPRYKVTKRGQDVALRCDPISGHVSLYWYRQALGQGPEFLTYFNYEAQQDKSGLPNDRFSAERPEGSISTLTIQRTEQRDSAMYRCASSLGTGRLNTEAFFGQGTRLTVV.

Many counts were recorded for this clonotype. The J gene is TRBJ2-1, the V gene TRBV5-1; a possible D gene is TRBD2 (5 bases). The CDR3 is made up of 15 amino acids. The germline V and J ends were trimmed by 2 bases and 10 bases, with 19 bases remaining between them. Germline loops: CDR1 SGHRS, CDR2 YFSETQ. The CDR3 reads CASSFDATGSSEQFF. The DNA for the CDR3 is TGCGCCAGCAGCTTTGACGCGACGGGGTCCAGCGAGCAGTTCTTC.

Comment on this clonotype: A much bigger clone sits one base away, suggesting this may be a read error. This chain uses TRBV6-1 with TRBJ2-3; D is perhaps TRBD2 (6 bases). Per germline, CDR1 MNHNS and CDR2 SASEGT. The CDR3 loop spans 14 amino acids. CDR3: CASSEFGSADTHYF. CDR3 DNA: TGTGCCAGCAGTGAATTCGGGAGTGCGGATACGCATTATTTT.